A single sample gave rise to the 26 T cell receptor beta chains below, sequenced in a study of read filtering for tumor transcriptome and immune sequencing. From 300 to 400 ng of RNA, a library with molecular barcoded alpha/delta and beta/gamma adaptors was made. TCRdb analysed the reads with MiXCR anew, one entry per CDR3 protein. In the table there are 45,000 to 55,000 distinct CDR3 sequences, around 20% of which are singletons. Sequencing input: a population of CD138-negative cells sorted from bone marrow. The receptors were gathered from a donor aged 40 or older with multiple myeloma.

This clonotype was observed at least ten times. This clone may be a read error of a much larger clone one base away. This chain connects TRBV10-3 to TRBJ2-1; D might be TRBD2 (7 bases). The CDR3 totals 17 residues. From germline, CDR1 is ENHRY and CDR2 SYGVKD. CDR3: CAISGHPWARGGNGQFF. The DNA for the CDR3 is TGTGCCATCAGTGGCCACCCCTGGGCTAGGGGGGGCAATGGGCAGTTCTTC.

The chain uses TRBV3-1 and TRBJ1-1; possible D gene TRBD1, 6 bases. The V gene lost 3 bases and the J gene lost 6 bases, with 11 bases spanning the gap. The CDR3 consists of 13 residues. CDR1 is LGHDT and CDR2 is YNNKEL in the germline V gene (reference sequence). The CDR3 loop reads CASSHRTVPEAFF. The CDR3 DNA is TGTGCCAGCAGCCACCGGACAGTCCCTGAAGCTTTCTTT.

A note on this clonotype: The CDR3 does not close with the conserved phenylalanine or tryptophan, likely indicating a read error. This chain links TRBV24-1 with TRBJ2-1, with TRBD2 matching over 7 bases. V lost 2 bases to trimming and J lost 8 bases; unmatched junction nucleotides: 11. This CDR3 is 16 amino acids long. Looked up from germline, CDR1 is KGHDR and CDR2 is SFDVKD. The DNA of the CDR3 is TGTGCCACCAGTGATTACTGCGGGAGTTCGTCCCATGAGCAGTTCCTC. Protein: CATSDYCGSSSHEQFL.

This clonotype was detected ten times or more. The chain has TRBV29-1 and TRBJ1-1, with unresolved D. Germline-derived CDR1 and CDR2 are SQVTM and ANQGSEA. There are 13 residues in the CDR3. The V gene lost 6 bases and the J gene lost 6 bases, with 17 bases spanning the gap. CDR3: CSVPYGSAPEAFF. The DNA for the CDR3 is TGCAGCGTCCCATACGGGAGCGCCCCTGAAGCTTTCTTT.

This clonotype was seen ten or more times. The chain links TRBV3-1 to TRBJ2-1, with D possibly TRBD2 on 6 matching bases. The germline V gene has CDR1 LGHDT and CDR2 YNNKEL (reference sequence). The CDR3 is 16 residues long. Trimming shortened V by 1 base and J by 0 bases, and 10 bases separated the two germline ends. The CDR3 here is CASSQGGLLSYNEQFF. In DNA form, the CDR3 reads TGTGCCAGCAGCCAAGGGGGACTTCTCTCCTACAATGAGCAGTTCTTC.

In the case of this clonotype: This could be a read error, since a much larger clone is one nucleotide away. CDR3 sequence reads: CASTQAIRGANVLTF. The DNA of the CDR3 is TGTGCCAGCACGCAGGCGATCAGGGGGGCCAACGTCCTGACTTTC. This chain connects TRBV7-2 to TRBJ2-6; D not resolved. Germline V CDR1 and CDR2: SGHTA, FQGNSA. The CDR3 consists of 15 residues. The germline V and J ends were trimmed by 7 bases and 4 bases, with 14 bases remaining between them.

This clonotype has just a few counts. The CDR3 is CAISAGQGAEQYF. DNA for the CDR3: TGTGCCATCAGTGCGGGACAGGGCGCCGAGCAGTACTTC. This chain links TRBV10-3 with TRBJ2-7; 9 nucleotides agree with TRBD1. This CDR3 spans 13 amino acids. In germline, CDR1 is ENHRY, CDR2 SYGVKD. The trim removed 4 bases at V and 6 bases at J, leaving 4 bases unmatched.

This clonotype was observed many times. The rearrangement links TRBV6-5 to TRBJ2-3; 8 bases line up with TRBD2. Per germline, CDR1 MNHEY and CDR2 SVGAGI. CDR3 length equals 16 residues. Trimming removed 4 bases from V and 3 bases from J; junction bases left unmatched: 9. CDR3 nucleotide sequence: TGTGCCAGCAGTTCGGGAACACCGGGGGGGACAGATACGCAGTATTTT. It yields the protein CASSSGTPGGTDTQYF.

This clonotype was seen only once. A much more abundant neighbour one base away suggests this may be a read error. The chain couples TRBV7-3 to TRBJ2-5; D is possibly TRBD2 (6 bases). This CDR3 has 13 residues. CDR1 is SGHTA and CDR2 is FQGTGA in the germline V gene. CDR3 coding DNA: TGTGCCAGCAGCATGTCCCGGGACTCGGCCCAGCACTTC. The encoded protein is CASSMSRDSAQHF.

This clonotype was seen ten or more times. This chain links TRBV7-9 with TRBJ2-3; 9 bases match TRBD1. The CDR3 runs to 14 residues. Germline assignment: CDR1 SEHNR and CDR2 FQNEAQ (reference sequence). The V gene end was trimmed by 5 bases and the J gene end by 4 bases; junction bases not matched to a gene: 4. CDR3 sequence reads: CASSPRQGADTQYF. CDR3 in DNA: TGTGCCAGCAGCCCTAGACAGGGGGCAGATACGCAGTATTTT.

This clonotype was counted many times. The chain uses TRBV14 and TRBJ1-1; TRBD1 aligns across 9 bases. Germline assignment: CDR1 SGHDN and CDR2 FVKESK. After removal of 4 bases from V and 5 bases from J, the junction contained 8 bases not matched to a gene. This CDR3 spans 15 amino acids. CDR3 residues: CASSPPQGAKTEAFF. CDR3 DNA sequence: TGTGCCAGCAGCCCCCCACAGGGGGCCAAGACTGAAGCTTTCTTT.

Regarding this clonotype: A clone one base away is much larger, so this may be a read error. This rearrangement joins TRBV4-1 to TRBJ1-1; D is unclear. The CDR3 loop spans 17 amino acids. Looked up from germline, CDR1 is MGHRA and CDR2 is YSYEKL. The CDR3 reads CASSQSNSDPMNTVAFF. The CDR3 region has the DNA TGCGCCAGCAGCCAATCGAATTCGGACCCCATGAACACTGTAGCTTTCTTT.

This clonotype came up many times. J is TRBJ2-5 and V is TRBV7-3, with 7 bases fitting TRBD2. V gave up 1 base and J gave up 4 bases; unmatched junction bases: 6. CDR3 length: 15 amino acids. Per the germline V gene, CDR1 is SGHTA and CDR2 is FQGTGA. DNA of the CDR3: TGTGCCAGCAGCTTAATCGCGGGAGTACCAGAGACCCAGTACTTC. Translated: CASSLIAGVPETQYF.

This clonotype has ten or more counts. CDR3 region: CASNLRGTSNTGELFF. The CDR3 nucleotides are TGTGCCAGCAACCTACGCGGGACATCGAACACCGGGGAGCTGTTTTTT. This chain joins TRBV7-9 and TRBJ2-2; either TRBD1 or TRBD2 may fit D (6 bases each). The CDR3 loop spans 16 amino acids. Germline CDR1 SEHNR, CDR2 FQNEAQ (reference sequence). V shed 7 bases and J shed 0 bases, with 15 bases lying between them. Filled out from reference TRBV7-9 and TRBJ2-2, the complete variable domain reads DTGVSQNPRHKITKRGQNVTFRCDPISEHNRLYWYRQTLGQGPEFLTYFQNEAQLEKSRLLSDRFSAERPKGSFSTLEIQRTEQGDSAMYLCASNLRGTSNTGELFFGEGSRLTVL.

J is TRBJ2-3 and V is TRBV5-4, with D unresolved. The V gene lost 3 bases and the J gene lost 2 bases, with 7 bases spanning the gap. CDR1 is SGHNT and CDR2 is YYREEE in the germline V gene (reference sequence). The CDR3 covers 13 residues. CDR3 in DNA: TGTGCCAGCAGCTCCCGGAACACAGATACGCAGTATTTT. It translates to CASSSRNTDTQYF.

This clonotype was seen at least ten times. This rearrangement joins TRBV12-3 or TRBV12-4 to TRBJ1-1; 7 bases align to TRBD1. Germline trimming cut 5 bases from V and 5 bases from J; bases unmatched to any gene: 11. CDR3 length: 15 residues. The CDR3 sequence: CASSMQTGRGTEAFF. The CDR3 coding sequence is TGTGCCAGCAGTATGCAGACAGGGAGGGGAACTGAAGCTTTCTTT.

This clonotype was detected many times. The chain joins TRBV19 to TRBJ2-7; tentative D call: TRBD1 (6 bases). The CDR3 contains 13 residues. Trimming left V 6 bases short and J 4 bases short, with 13 bases between. Germline V CDR1 and CDR2: LNHDA, SQIVND (reference sequence). CDR3 nucleotide sequence: TGTGCCAGTAGCCGGGACACACATTACGAGCAGTACTTC. Its protein is CASSRDTHYEQYF.

This clonotype was seen at least ten times. The chain links TRBV20-1 to TRBJ1-1; maybe TRBD1 (6 bases). Germline V gene sequence: CDR1 DFQATT, CDR2 SNEGSKA (reference sequence). This CDR3 contains 17 residues. Trimming took off 3 bases at V and 0 bases at J, with 20 bases between the two ends. This CDR3 reads CSASSGGSFLLNTEAFF. In nucleotides, the CDR3 is TGCAGTGCTAGTTCTGGGGGCTCGTTCCTATTGAACACTGAAGCTTTCTTT.

This clonotype appeared many times. The chain links TRBV4-1 to TRBJ2-3, with TRBD2 identical over 7 bases. V shed 3 bases, J shed 2 bases, and the junction held 8 bases outside the gene matches. CDR1 and CDR2 from the germline V gene are MGHRA and YSYEKL. The CDR3 covers 16 residues. The CDR3 DNA is TGCGCCAGCAGCCAGGGGTACGGGAGGAACACAGATACGCAGTATTTT. It yields the protein CASSQGYGRNTDTQYF.

Many counts were recorded for this clonotype. The V call is TRBV5-1, the J call TRBJ2-7, with TRBD1 as a possible D gene (6 bases). The CDR3 has 15 residues. Germline V CDR1 and CDR2: SGHRS, YFSETQ. V lost 2 bases and J 3 bases, leaving 15 bases between the germline ends. CDR3 DNA sequence: TGCGCCAGCAGCTTCACAGGGCAGGGACGCTACGAGCAGTACTTC. It is translated as CASSFTGQGRYEQYF.

This clonotype was seen repeatedly, ten times or more. This chain joins TRBV29-1 and TRBJ2-7, with D perhaps being TRBD1 or TRBD2 (5 bases each). CDR3 size: 12 residues. Germline V gene lookup returns CDR1 SQVTM and CDR2 ANQGSEA. Between the trimmed V and J ends, which lost 4 bases and 6 bases, there was a span of 13 bases. The CDR3 DNA is TGCAGCGTTGTCCGATCAGGGACCGAGCAGTACTTC. It translates to CSVVRSGTEQYF.

This chain uses TRBV6-5 with TRBJ1-5; the match to TRBD1 covers 10 bases. Germline CDR1 reads MNHEY; CDR2 reads SVGAGI. V lost 6 bases, J lost 7 bases, and 12 bases stayed unmatched. The CDR3 runs 16 residues. The CDR3 nucleotides read TGTGCCAGCAGCCCTTTTGACAGGGGGCTGCGACAGCCCCAGCATTTT. Translated, it gives CASSPFDRGLRQPQHF.

On this clonotype: A much larger clone differs by one base, so this may be a read error. The chain has TRBV20-1 and TRBJ2-5, with D tentatively TRBD1 or TRBD2 (5 bases each). The CDR3 loop spans 15 amino acids. The germline V gene has CDR1 DFQATT and CDR2 SNEGSKA (reference sequence). As DNA, the CDR3 is TGCAGTGCTAGAGATTCGGGACGTATACAAGGGACCCAGTACTTC. This translates into CSARDSGRIQGTQYF.

This clonotype was seen many times. The gene calls are TRBV5-1 and TRBJ2-1; D is perhaps TRBD2 (6 bases). The length of the CDR3 is 16 residues. From germline, CDR1 is SGHRS and CDR2 YFSETQ. Trimming removed 0 bases at V and 9 bases at J, with 19 bases between. The CDR3 here is CASSLEGSEGWGEQFF. DNA for the CDR3: TGCGCCAGCAGCTTGGAAGGTTCGGAGGGCTGGGGTGAGCAGTTCTTC.

This clonotype has at least ten counts. V gene TRBV24-1 combines with J gene TRBJ2-2; D is unclear. CDR3 size: 14 residues. Deletions cut 7 bases from V and 0 bases from J, with 8 bases between. Germline CDR1 KGHDR, CDR2 SFDVKD. CDR3 sequence (DNA): TGTGCCACCAGAGGCAGCGCGAACACCGGGGAGCTGTTTTTT. This translates into CATRGSANTGELFF.

This clonotype showed up just a few times. This chain connects TRBV7-9 to TRBJ2-5; D is possibly TRBD1 or TRBD2 (5 bases each). CDR3 length: 20 residues. The V end lost 2 bases, the J end lost 3 bases, and 28 bases lay between the germline ends. Germline V CDR1 and CDR2: SEHNR, FQNEAQ (reference sequence). CDR3 amino acids: CASSLRDAEQSWVGEETQYF. For the CDR3, the DNA is TGTGCCAGCAGCTTAAGGGACGCCGAACAATCCTGGGTGGGCGAAGAGACCCAGTACTTC.